A single sample is the source of the 22 T cell receptor beta chains below, sequenced in a study of blood T cell repertoires in COVID-19. Profiling relied on immunoSEQ multiplex PCR, and the TCRdb table lists in-frame clones only, not all of them. This sample yields roughly 140,000 clones, of which around 84% are seen a single time; over 8% belongs to the top ten. What was sequenced was peripheral blood. The receptors stem from a woman aged 45 to 65 with acute or convalescent COVID-19.

The chain recombines TRBV7-8 with TRBJ2-7; TRBD2 might be the D (5 bases). This CDR3 region has 12 residues. Germline CDR1 is SGHVS and CDR2 is FQNEAQ. V shed 5 bases and J shed 4 bases, with 9 bases lying between them. DNA for the CDR3: TGTGCCAGCAGCCGCTCGGGGTACGAGCAGTACTTC. Its protein product is CASSRSGYEQYF.

The chain employs TRBV4-3 and TRBJ2-3; 7 bases map to TRBD2. Germline trimming cut 0 bases from V and 0 bases from J; bases unmatched to any gene: 15. CDR1 is LGHNA, CDR2 YSLEER, per germline. The CDR3 is 20 residues long. DNA for the CDR3: TGCGCCAGCAGCCAAGAACTCGCGACGGGGGGATGGTCTAGCACAGATACGCAGTATTTT. Residues: CASSQELATGGWSSTDTQYF.

This clone was observed a few times. Other DNA sequences from this sample encode an identical CDR3 as well. This chain connects TRBV7-2 to TRBJ1-2, with D possibly being TRBD1 (6 bases). CDR3 length: 14 residues. Per germline, CDR1 SGHTA and CDR2 FQGNSA. Trimming left V 5 bases short and J 4 bases short, with 14 bases between. CDR3 loop: CASSPPQGSYGYTF. CDR3 nucleotide sequence: TGTGCCAGCAGCCCACCACAGGGAAGCTATGGCTACACCTTC.

The rearrangement uses TRBV2 and TRBJ2-7; D not resolved. The CDR3 has 13 residues. V was trimmed by 2 bases and J by 2 bases, leaving 7 bases between them. Per germline, CDR1 SNHLY and CDR2 FYNNEI. The CDR3 bases are TGTGCCAGCAGTGAAAGCAGGACCTACGAGCAGTACTTC. Protein sequence: CASSESRTYEQYF.

The J gene is TRBJ2-3, the V gene TRBV5-4; the D gene is possibly TRBD2 (5 bases). V lost 4 bases, J lost 2 bases, and 11 bases lay in between. The CDR3 consists of 14 residues. Germline CDR1 SGHNT, CDR2 YYREEE (reference sequence). The DNA of the CDR3 is TGTGCCAGCAGCAAAGGACTGAACACAGATACGCAGTATTTT. This gives the protein CASSKGLNTDTQYF. Full variable domain (rest looked up from reference TRBV5-4 and TRBJ2-3): ETGVTQSPTHLIKTRGQQVTLRCSSQSGHNTVSWYQQALGQGPQFIFQYYREEENGRGNFPPRFSGLQFPNYSSELNVNALELDDSALYLCASSKGLNTDTQYFGPGTRLTVL.

V and J are TRBV3-1 (or the pseudogene TRBV3-2) and TRBJ1-1; no firm D call. The CDR3 sequence is 14 residues long. Trimming cost V 1 base and J 3 bases, with 9 bases left between them. The germline CDR1 and CDR2 sequences are LGHDT and YNNKEL (reference sequence). CDR3 sequence: CASSQVVFDTEAFF. The CDR3 nucleotides read TGTGCCAGCAGCCAAGTCGTATTCGACACTGAAGCTTTCTTT.

The rearrangement joins TRBV18 to TRBJ1-2; tentative D call: TRBD1 (5 bases). V was shortened by 4 bases and J by 8 bases, with 14 bases between the two germline ends. The CDR3 covers 13 residues. The germline V gene has CDR1 KGHSH and CDR2 LQKENI. The CDR3 is CASSLRRASGYTF. The CDR3 nucleotides are TGTGCCAGCTCACTTCGCAGGGCTTCGGGCTACACCTTC. The complete variable domain, with remaining parts taken from reference TRBV18 and TRBJ1-2, reads NAGVMQNPRHLVRRRGQEARLRCSPMKGHSHVYWYRQLPEEGLKFMVYLQKENIIDESGMPKERFSAEFPKEGPSILRIQQVVRGDSAAYFCASSLRRASGYTFGSGTRLTVV.

A single count supports this clone. The CDR3 region has the DNA TGTGCCAGTCGGGGGGACAGGGTGCACGGGGAGCTGTTTTTT. This translates into CASRGDRVHGELFF. The chain combines TRBV19 with TRBJ2-2, with 9 nucleotides matching TRBD1. This CDR3 is built from 14 residues. Germline V lookup: CDR1 LNHDA, CDR2 SQIVND (reference sequence). The J segment lost 7 bases and the V segment lost 8 bases, leaving 8 bases of the junction unmatched.

This clone was detected once. The V call is TRBV20-1, the J call TRBJ2-7, with D hard to call. Germline CDR1 reads DFQATT; CDR2 reads SNEGSKA (reference sequence). Trimming took 3 bases from V and 2 from J, leaving 8 bases between them. The CDR3 totals 12 residues. CDR3 bases: TGCAGTGCTAGTCCGGGTGCCTACGAGCAGTACTTC. This encodes CSASPGAYEQYF.

The V call is TRBV4-3, the J call TRBJ1-2; a possible D gene is TRBD1 (6 bases). Germline CDR1 LGHNA, CDR2 YSLEER. CDR3 size: 14 residues. V lost 2 bases to trimming and J lost 2 bases, with 9 bases between them. CDR3 residues: CASSQRGRNYGYTF. In DNA form, the CDR3 reads TGCGCCAGCAGCCAAAGGGGGAGAAACTATGGCTACACCTTC.

This sequence joins TRBV5-8 and TRBJ2-3; 8 nucleotides match TRBD1. The V and J ends lost 8 bases and 2 bases, in that order; junction bases with no gene match: 7. Germline CDR1 and CDR2: SGHTS and YDEGEE. The CDR3 is 14 residues long. This chain's CDR3 is CASSTGVLTDTQYF. CDR3 in DNA: TGTGCCAGTTCGACAGGGGTTCTCACAGATACGCAGTATTTT.

The genes are TRBV9 and TRBJ2-7; D is perhaps TRBD2 (5 bases). The CDR3 has 13 residues. Germline V gives CDR1 SGDLS, CDR2 YYNGEE. V was cut by 0 bases and J by 8 bases, with 12 bases left in between. The CDR3 protein is CASSVGGKSQQYF. The CDR3 region has the DNA TGTGCCAGCAGCGTAGGAGGGAAATCCCAGCAGTACTTC.

The chain carries TRBV5-5 and TRBJ1-2; 9 nucleotides match TRBD1. This CDR3 comprises 14 residues. With 4 bases clipped from V and 4 bases from J, the junction kept 5 bases outside the gene matches. Germline assignment: CDR1 SGHKS and CDR2 YYEKEE (reference sequence). CDR3 nucleotides: TGTGCCAGCAGCAACTTGGGACAGGGCTATGGCTACACCTTC. Its protein product is CASSNLGQGYGYTF.

This sequence joins TRBV23-1 and TRBJ2-3; 8 bases align to TRBD1. Being an ORF, TRBV23-1 has a function that is uncertain. V lost 2 bases and J lost 5; bases outside the gene matches: 12. The CDR3 covers 17 residues. Here the CDR3 reads CASSQAGTGKGVDTQYF. The CDR3 bases are TGCGCCAGCAGTCAAGCCGGGACAGGAAAGGGGGTAGATACGCAGTATTTT.

J is TRBJ2-7 and V is TRBV28, with D maybe TRBD1 (5 bases). CDR1 is MDHEN, CDR2 SYDVKM, per germline. Between the trimmed V and J ends, which lost 3 bases and 1 base, there was a span of 7 bases. The CDR3 runs to 13 residues. CDR3 sequence (DNA): TGTGCCAGCAGTTTGGGGCGGTCCTACGAGCAGTACTTC. Translation: CASSLGRSYEQYF.

The chain uses TRBV10-3 and TRBJ1-4; D uncertain. Per germline, CDR1 ENHRY and CDR2 SYGVKD. With 5 bases removed from V and 2 bases from J, the gap between germline ends came to 6 bases. The CDR3 is made up of 13 amino acids. CDR3 in DNA: TGTGCCATCAGTCGGGATACTAATGAAAAACTGTTTTTT. Translated, it gives CAISRDTNEKLFF.

The CDR3 DNA sequence: TGTGCCAGCAGTTTAACAGGGAATGGAAACACCATATATTTT. Translated, it gives CASSLTGNGNTIYF. V usage is TRBV27 and J usage is TRBJ1-3, with D possibly being TRBD1 (6 bases). Germline V gene data show CDR1 as MNHEY and CDR2 as SMNVEV (reference sequence). This CDR3 contains 14 residues. Trimming shortened V by 2 bases and J by 3 bases, and 8 bases separated the two germline ends.

This chain joins TRBV5-8 and TRBJ1-5; 7 bases agree with TRBD1. The CDR3 totals 17 residues. CDR1 and CDR2 from the germline V gene are SGHTS and YDEGEE. V trimming: 4 bases; J trimming: 1 base; junction bases outside the gene matches: 11. The CDR3 DNA sequence: TGTGCCAGCAGCCGGATAGGGGGCGCCTCCAGCAATCAGCCCCAGCATTTT. Translating it yields CASSRIGGASSNQPQHF.

This clone was found once. The CDR3 reads CASSVRGNTEAFF. As DNA, the CDR3 is TGTGCCAGTAGTGTTCGGGGGAACACTGAAGCTTTCTTT. The rearrangement uses TRBV19 and TRBJ1-1; D not resolved. CDR1 and CDR2 from the germline V gene are LNHDA and SQIVND (reference sequence). The CDR3 extends over 13 amino acids. V was cut by 5 bases and J by 1 base, with 8 bases left in between.

This clone was seen a single time. This chain uses TRBV5-1 with TRBJ2-2; possibly TRBD1 for D (5 bases). There are 14 residues in the CDR3. Trimming took off 0 bases at V and 5 bases at J, with 8 bases between the two ends. The germline V gene encodes CDR1 SGHRS and CDR2 YFSETQ. CDR3 sequence reads: CASSLEGRTGELFF. The DNA for the CDR3 is TGCGCCAGCAGCTTGGAGGGGCGTACCGGGGAGCTGTTTTTT.

The V call is TRBV19, the J call TRBJ1-1; D ambiguous. V lost 3 bases and J 4 bases, leaving 9 bases between the germline ends. Germline V lookup: CDR1 LNHDA, CDR2 SQIVND (reference sequence). The CDR3 length is 13 residues. Here the CDR3 DNA reads TGTGCCAGTAGTATTGAGGGAGCCACTGAAGCTTTCTTT. Translated: CASSIEGATEAFF.

The J gene is TRBJ1-3, the V gene TRBV30; 8 nucleotides align to TRBD1. Per germline, CDR1 GTSNPN and CDR2 SVGIG (reference sequence). CDR3 length equals 13 residues. The V segment lost 8 bases and the J segment 0 bases; nucleotides outside the gene matches: 3. As DNA, the CDR3 is TGTGCCAGACAGGGGAACTCTGGAAACACCATATATTTT. Translated, it gives CARQGNSGNTIYF. The variable domain in full, completed from reference TRBV30 and TRBJ1-3, reads SQTIHQWPATLVQPVGSPLSLECTVEGTSNPNLYWYRQAAGRGLQLLFYSVGIGQISSEVPQNLSASRPQDRQFILSSKKLLLSDSGFYLCARQGNSGNTIYFGEGSWLTVV.